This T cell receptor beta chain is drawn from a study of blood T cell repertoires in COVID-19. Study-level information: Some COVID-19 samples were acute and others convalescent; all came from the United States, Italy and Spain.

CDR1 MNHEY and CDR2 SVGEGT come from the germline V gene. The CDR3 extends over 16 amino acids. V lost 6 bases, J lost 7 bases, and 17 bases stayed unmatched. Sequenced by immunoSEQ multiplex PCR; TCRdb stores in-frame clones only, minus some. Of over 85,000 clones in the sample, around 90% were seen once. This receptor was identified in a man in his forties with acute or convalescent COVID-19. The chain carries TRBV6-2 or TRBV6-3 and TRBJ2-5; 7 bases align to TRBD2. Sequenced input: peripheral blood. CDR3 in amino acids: CASSRYSPAGDVTQYF. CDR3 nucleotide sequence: TGTGCCAGCAGCCGTTACTCTCCCGCGGGAGACGTGACCCAGTACTTC.